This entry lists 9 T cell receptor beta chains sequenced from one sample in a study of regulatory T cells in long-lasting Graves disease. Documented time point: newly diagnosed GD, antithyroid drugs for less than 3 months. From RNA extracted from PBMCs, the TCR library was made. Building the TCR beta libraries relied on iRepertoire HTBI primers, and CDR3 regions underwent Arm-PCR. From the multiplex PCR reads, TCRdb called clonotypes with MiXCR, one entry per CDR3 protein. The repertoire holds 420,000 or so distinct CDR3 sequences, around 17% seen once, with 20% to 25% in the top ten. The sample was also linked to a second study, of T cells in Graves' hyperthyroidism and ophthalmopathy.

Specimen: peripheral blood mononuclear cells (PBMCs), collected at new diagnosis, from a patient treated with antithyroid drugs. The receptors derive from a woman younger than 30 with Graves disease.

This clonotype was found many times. The CDR3 bases are TGTGCCAGCAGCCCAGAACCCGGCTACACCTTC. Translated, it gives CASSPEPGYTF. V usage is TRBV2 and J usage is TRBJ1-2; D call uncertain. Germline V gene lookup returns CDR1 SNHLY and CDR2 FYNNEI. This CDR3 spans 11 amino acids. V was cut by 6 bases and J by 8 bases, with 10 bases left in between. Based on the CDR3 plus reference TRBV2 and TRBJ1-2, the full variable domain is EPEVTQTPSHQVTQMGQEVILRCVPISNHLYFYWYRQILGQKVEFLVSFYNNEISEKSEIFDDQFSVERPDGSNFTLKIRSTKLEDSAMYFCASSPEPGYTFGSGTRLTVV.

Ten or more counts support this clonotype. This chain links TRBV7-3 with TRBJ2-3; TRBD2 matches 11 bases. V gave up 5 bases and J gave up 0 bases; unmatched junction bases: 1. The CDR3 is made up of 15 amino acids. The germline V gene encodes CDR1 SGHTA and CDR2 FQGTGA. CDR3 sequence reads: CASSTSGRSTDTQYF. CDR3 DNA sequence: TGTGCCAGCAGCACTAGCGGGAGAAGCACAGATACGCAGTATTTT.

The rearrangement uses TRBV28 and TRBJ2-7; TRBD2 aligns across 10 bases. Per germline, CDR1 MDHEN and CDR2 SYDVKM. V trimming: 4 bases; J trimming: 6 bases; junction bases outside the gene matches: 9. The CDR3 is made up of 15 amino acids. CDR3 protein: CASSSPSGSGTEQYF. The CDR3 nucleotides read TGTGCCAGCAGTTCCCCTAGCGGGAGTGGCACCGAGCAGTACTTC.

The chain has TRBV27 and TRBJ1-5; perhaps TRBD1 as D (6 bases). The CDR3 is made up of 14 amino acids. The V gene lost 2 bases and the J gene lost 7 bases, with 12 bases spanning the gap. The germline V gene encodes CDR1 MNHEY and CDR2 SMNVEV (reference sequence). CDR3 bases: TGTGCCAGCAGTTTAACGGGGGCAGGGCAGCCCCAGCATTTT. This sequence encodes CASSLTGAGQPQHF.

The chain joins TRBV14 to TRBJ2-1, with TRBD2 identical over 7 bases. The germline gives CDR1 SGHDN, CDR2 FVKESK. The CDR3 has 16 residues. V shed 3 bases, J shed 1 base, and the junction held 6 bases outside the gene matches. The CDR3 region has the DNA TGTGCCAGCAGCCAGATCCTAGCGGCTTCCTACAATGAGCAGTTCTTC. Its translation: CASSQILAASYNEQFF.

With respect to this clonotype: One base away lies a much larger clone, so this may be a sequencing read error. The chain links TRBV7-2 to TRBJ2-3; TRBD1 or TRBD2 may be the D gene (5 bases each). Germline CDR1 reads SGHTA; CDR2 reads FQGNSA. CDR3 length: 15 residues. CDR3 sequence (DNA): TGTGCCAGCAGCTTAGGGGGGAAAGGCACAGATGCGCAGTATTTT. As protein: CASSLGGKGTDAQYF.

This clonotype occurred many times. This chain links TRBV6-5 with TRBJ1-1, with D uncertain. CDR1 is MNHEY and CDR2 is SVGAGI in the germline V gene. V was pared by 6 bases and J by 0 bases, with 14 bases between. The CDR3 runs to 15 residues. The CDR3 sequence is CASSYIGDLNTEAFF. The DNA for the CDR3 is TGTGCCAGCAGCTACATTGGGGATCTGAACACTGAAGCTTTCTTT.

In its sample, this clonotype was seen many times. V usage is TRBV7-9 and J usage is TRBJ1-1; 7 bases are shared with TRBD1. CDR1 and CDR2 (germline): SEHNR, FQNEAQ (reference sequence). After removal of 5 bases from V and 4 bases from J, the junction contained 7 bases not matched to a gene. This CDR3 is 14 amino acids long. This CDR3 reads CASSGYRGSTEAFF. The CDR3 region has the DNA TGTGCCAGCAGCGGCTACAGGGGAAGCACTGAAGCTTTCTTT. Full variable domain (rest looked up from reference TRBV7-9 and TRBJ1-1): DTGVSQNPRHKITKRGQNVTFRCDPISEHNRLYWYRQTLGQGPEFLTYFQNEAQLEKSRLLSDRFSAERPKGSFSTLEIQRTEQGDSAMYLCASSGYRGSTEAFFGQGTRLTVV.

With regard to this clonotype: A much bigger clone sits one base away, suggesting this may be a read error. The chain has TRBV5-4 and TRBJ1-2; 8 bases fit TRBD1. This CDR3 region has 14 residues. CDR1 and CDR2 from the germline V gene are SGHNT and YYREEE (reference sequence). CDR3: CASSTAGGSYGYSF. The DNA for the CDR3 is TGTGCCAGCAGCACCGCAGGGGGCAGCTATGGCTACTCCTTC.